The rows below give T cell receptor beta chains drawn from one sample of a study of OX40 agonist ivuxolimab in advanced cancers. The assay was immunoSEQ multiplex PCR, and TCRdb's table has in-frame clones only and misses some. The profile covers about 61,000 clones, with 82% appearing a single time and around 0.52% taken by the ten largest. Specimen: CD4+ or CD8+ T cells sorted from blood, collected in a trial of the OX40 agonist ivuxolimab. The source of these receptors is an adult with an advanced solid tumor such as melanoma, head and neck, liver or kidney cancer. CDR3s include the opening cysteine and the closing phenylalanine or tryptophan. Each record gives: clone size, D gene, V gene, J gene, CDR3 length, CDR3 DNA, CDR3 protein. D genes are given only for firm matches. The listing skips clone size in some rows; elsewhere it reads once, few, many or a size class.

>-|TRBD1|TRBV23-1|TRBJ1-3|15
TGCGCCAGCAGTCCCTTGACAGGGAGAGGAAACACCATATATTTT
CASSPLTGRGNTIYF
>-|TRBD2|TRBV5-1|TRBJ2-5|15
TGCGCCAGCAGCGGGGGACTAGCGGGAGATGAGACCCAGTACTTC
CASSGGLAGDETQYF
>-|TRBD1|TRBV6-6|TRBJ2-7|13
TGTGCCAGCAGTCGACTCGAAACCGGGACAGAGTACTTC
CASSRLETGTEYF
>-|TRBD1|TRBV19|TRBJ1-5|15
TGTGCCAGTAAAACTGGACAGGGAATAAATCAGCCCCAGCATTTT
CASKTGQGINQPQHF
>-|-|TRBV28|TRBJ2-1|12
TGTGCCAGCAGTTTTGTCCCCAATGAGCAGTTCTTC
CASSFVPNEQFF
>-|-|TRBV5-4|TRBJ2-1|15
TGTGCCAGCAGCTTGGCCCTAGGGCAGGACAATGAGCAGTTCTTC
CASSLALGQDNEQFF
>-|-|TRBV19|TRBJ2-7|15
TGTGCCAGTAGTATGGACCCCACTGGGACCTACGAGCAGTACTTC
CASSMDPTGTYEQYF
>-|TRBD2|TRBV20-1|TRBJ2-5|11
TGCACCGGACTAGTCCAAGAGACCCAGTACTTC
CTGLVQETQYF
>once|-|TRBV27|TRBJ2-7|13
TGTGCCAGCAGCCAGGACAGTGGGGGCGAGCAGTACTTC
CASSQDSGGEQYF
>-|-|TRBV5-6|TRBJ2-2|12
TGTGCCAGCAGCTTCTTGGCCGGGGAGCTGTTTTTT
CASSFLAGELFF
>-|TRBD2|TRBV19|TRBJ2-3|15
TGTGCCAGTAGTACCGTAGCGGGGGCCACAGATACGCAGTATTTT
CASSTVAGATDTQYF
>-|-|TRBV9|TRBJ1-2|11
TGTGCCAGCAATGGATACTATGGCTACACCTTC
CASNGYYGYTF
>-|-|TRBV25-1|TRBJ1-4|13
TGTGCCAGAGCAAAGGCCTCAAATGAAAAACTGTTTTTT
CARAKASNEKLFF
>-|-|TRBV5-1|TRBJ2-1|16
TGCGCCAGCAGCTGGGGGCAGCGGGATGCCTACAATGAGCAGTTCTTC
CASSWGQRDAYNEQFF
>-|-|TRBV2|TRBJ2-1|13
TGTGCCAGCAGTGCGAGCTCCTACAATGAGCAGTTCTTC
CASSASSYNEQFF
>few|TRBD1|TRBV10-3|TRBJ1-6|15
TGTGCCATCAGCCCCGAGACAGGGAACAATTCACCCCTCCACTTT
CAISPETGNNSPLHF
>-|TRBD1|TRBV9|TRBJ2-5|15
TGTGCCAGCAGCGTAGGGACAGGGGGAGCAGAGACCCAGTACTTC
CASSVGTGGAETQYF
>-|-|TRBV28|TRBJ2-2|13
TGTGCCAGCAGTACGGACAACACCGGGGAGCTGTTTTTT
CASSTDNTGELFF
>-|-|TRBV5-1|TRBJ2-3|16
TGCGCCAGCAGCGGACCCCCGGACAAAAACACAGATACGCAGTATTTT
CASSGPPDKNTDTQYF
>-|-|TRBV7-7|TRBJ2-5|14
TGTGCTAGCAGCTTAGAAGACGCGGGGGAGACCCAGTACTTC
CASSLEDAGETQYF
>-|-|TRBV29-1|TRBJ2-7|14
TGCAGCGTTTCGATAGCTTCTAACTCCTACGAGCAGTACTTC
CSVSIASNSYEQYF
>-|TRBD2|TRBV27|TRBJ2-2|14
TGTGCCAGCAGAGGACTAGCCCCTGCCGGGGAGCTGTTTTTT
CASRGLAPAGELFF
>-|-|TRBV6-6|TRBJ2-7|13
TGTGCCAGCAGGACGACAGATTCCTACGAGCAGTACTTC
CASRTTDSYEQYF
>once|-|TRBV25-1|TRBJ2-1|16
TGTGCCAGCAGTGGGACCGGGACAAGCTCCTACAATGAGCAGTTCTTC
CASSGTGTSSYNEQFF
>once|-|TRBV5-6|TRBJ2-2|14
TGTGCCAGCAGCACCGGACTCGACACCGGGGAGCTGTTTTTT
CASSTGLDTGELFF
>few|TRBD1|TRBV11-3|TRBJ1-1|14
TGTGCCAGCAGCCCAGGGGGCGGGAACACTGAAGCTTTCTTT
CASSPGGGNTEAFF
>-|-|TRBV25-1|TRBJ2-2|15
TGTGCCAGCAGTGATCCAGGGAAGAACACCGGGGAGCTGTTTTTT
CASSDPGKNTGELFF
>-|TRBD2|TRBV7-9|TRBJ2-2|17
TGTGCCAGCAGCTCACCGACTAGCGGGAGGAACACCGGGGAGCTGTTTTTT
CASSSPTSGRNTGELFF
>-|-|TRBV5-8|TRBJ1-2|13
TGTGCCAGCAGCTTCTGGCCGGTCTATGGCTACACCTTC
CASSFWPVYGYTF
>once|TRBD1|TRBV25-1|TRBJ1-1|15
TGTGCCAGCAGTAGGCGACAGGGACAGAACACTGAAGCTTTCTTT
CASSRRQGQNTEAFF
>-|TRBD2|TRBV2|TRBJ2-7|15
TGTGCCAGCAGTGGTAGGCGGGAGGGTCCCCACGAGCAGTACTTC
CASSGRREGPHEQYF
>once|-|TRBV4-2|TRBJ1-1|16
TGTGCCAGCAGCCCCTCGGAGAGGGGCTCGAACACTGAAGCTTTCTTT
CASSPSERGSNTEAFF
>-|-|TRBV11-2|TRBJ2-7|14
TGTGCCAGCAGCTTACGGGGCATAAGCTACGAGCAGTACTTC
CASSLRGISYEQYF
>-|-|TRBV19|TRBJ1-2|12
TGTGCCAGTAGTCGACGCACGGGGGGCTACACCTTC
CASSRRTGGYTF
>-|TRBD1|TRBV19|TRBJ2-7|14
TGTGCCAGTAGTCTCCGGGACAGTTCCTACGAGCAGTACTTC
CASSLRDSSYEQYF
>-|TRBD1|TRBV14|TRBJ2-5|16
TGTGCCAGCAGCCAAGATTGGACAGGGGGGCGAGAGACCCAGTACTTC
CASSQDWTGGRETQYF
>-|TRBD2|TRBV4-1|TRBJ2-5|15
TGCGCCAGCAGCCGACTAGCGGGGACTCAAGAGACCCAGTACTTC
CASSRLAGTQETQYF
>-|TRBD1|TRBV6-5|TRBJ1-5|14
TGTGCCAGCAGTCCCCAGGGGGACGGTCAGCCCCAGCATTTT
CASSPQGDGQPQHF
>-|-|TRBV19|TRBJ2-5|14
TGTGCCAGTAGTATCTGGGGTTATCAAGAGACCCAGTACTTC
CASSIWGYQETQYF
>-|-|TRBV19|TRBJ2-5|12
TGTGCCAGTAGCCACCCAGCGGAGACCCAGTACTTC
CASSHPAETQYF
>-|-|TRBV9|TRBJ2-5|15
TGTGCCAGCAGCGTAGGATGGGGGCCCCAGGGGACCCAGTACTTC
CASSVGWGPQGTQYF
>once|-|TRBV5-5|TRBJ2-1|15
TGTGCCAGCAGCCTGGAGACATACGTTAGCAATGAGCAGTTCTTC
CASSLETYVSNEQFF
>-|-|TRBV7-8|TRBJ1-1|16
TGTGCCAGCAGCTTAATCAGGGACTGGGGGAACACTGAAGCTTTCTTT
CASSLIRDWGNTEAFF
>-|TRBD2|TRBV11-2|TRBJ2-3|16
TGTGCCAGCAGCCCCATCTCGGGCCTAGCGGCAGATACGCAGTATTTT
CASSPISGLAADTQYF
>-|TRBD1|TRBV30|TRBJ2-7|13
TGTGCCGGACAGACAGGGGGCGGGTACGAGCAGTACTTC
CAGQTGGGYEQYF
>-|-|TRBV6-1|TRBJ2-7|13
TGTGCCACCGGACCCGAGGATGTCTACGAGCAGTACTTC
CATGPEDVYEQYF
>once|-|TRBV13|TRBJ2-3|14
TGTGCCAGCAGCTTAAGTGGGAGGCAAGATACGCAGTATTTT
CASSLSGRQDTQYF
>-|TRBD1|TRBV6-5|TRBJ2-2|14
TGTGCCAGCAGTAGAGGGACAGGGCCCGGGGAGCTGTTTTTT
CASSRGTGPGELFF